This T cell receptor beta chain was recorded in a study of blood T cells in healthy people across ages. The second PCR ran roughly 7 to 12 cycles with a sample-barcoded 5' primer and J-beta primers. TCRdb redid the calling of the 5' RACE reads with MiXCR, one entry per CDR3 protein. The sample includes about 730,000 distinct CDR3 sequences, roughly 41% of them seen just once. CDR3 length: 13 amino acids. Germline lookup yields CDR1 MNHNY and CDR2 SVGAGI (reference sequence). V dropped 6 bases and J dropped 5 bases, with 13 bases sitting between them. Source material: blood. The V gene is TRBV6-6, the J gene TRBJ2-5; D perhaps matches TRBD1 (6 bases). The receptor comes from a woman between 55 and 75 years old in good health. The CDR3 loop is CASRQQGPETQYF. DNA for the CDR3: TGTGCCAGCAGACAACAGGGTCCGGAGACCCAGTACTTC.